The 30 T cell receptor beta chains presented below share a single source sample, sequenced in a study of T cells in Graves' hyperthyroidism and ophthalmopathy. RNA transcripts provided the source from which TCR beta CDR3 regions were amplified. The TCR CDR3 first-round RT-PCR relied on the HTBI primer set. TCRdb recomputed calls from the multiplex PCR reads with MiXCR, one row per CDR3 protein. The data show about 24,000 distinct CDR3 sequences, under 55% seen once. Sequencing was done on a sample of blood. These receptors all come from a woman aged 40 to 50 with Graves' hyperthyroidism that later progressed to Graves' ophthalmopathy.

Regarding this clonotype: This clone may be a read error of a much larger clone one base away. The chain uses TRBV4-2 and TRBJ2-5; D possibly matches TRBD1 or TRBD2 (7 bases each). Germline loops: CDR1 LGHNA, CDR2 YNFKEQ. This CDR3 has 17 residues. In DNA form, the CDR3 reads TGTGCCAGCGGCCAAGAACCCCAGGGGGGGGGCCAAGAGACCCAGTACTTC. This sequence encodes CASGQEPQGGGQETQYF.

This clonotype has a count of ten or more. A much larger clone lies a single base off, so this may be a read error. The chain couples TRBV6-4 to TRBJ2-7; no firm D call. CDR3 length: 11 amino acids. The V gene's germline CDR1 is MRHNA and CDR2 SNTAGT. The CDR3 nucleotides are TGTGCCAGCGGAGAGTCCTACGGGCAGTACTTC. Translation: CASGESYGQYF.

The chain has TRBV19 and TRBJ1-5; a weak D match, TRBD1 (5 bases). The CDR3 is made up of 14 amino acids. In germline, CDR1 is LNHDA, CDR2 SQIVND (reference sequence). V lost 6 bases to trimming and J lost 4 bases, with 13 bases between them. CDR3 nucleotide sequence: TGTGCCAGTAGAAGCGGGACGTCGAATCAGCCCCAGCATTTT. Translated: CASRSGTSNQPQHF.

CDR3 in amino acids: CATATGGCGELFF. In DNA form, the CDR3 reads TGCGCTACCGCTACAGGGGGATGCGGGGAGCTGTTTTTT. V gene TRBV5-1 combines with J gene TRBJ2-2, with 8 bases identical to TRBD1. The CDR3 extends over 13 amino acids. Germline CDR1 is SGHRS and CDR2 is YFSETQ.

This clonotype was observed many times. The CDR3 is CASRTGNTGELFF. CDR3 bases: TGTGCCAGCAGGACAGGGAACACCGGGGAGCTGTTTTTT. V gene TRBV6-4 combines with J gene TRBJ2-2; the D gene is possibly TRBD1 (6 bases). Germline-derived CDR1 and CDR2 are MRHNA and SNTAGT. V was shortened by 6 bases and J by 1 base, with 6 bases between the two germline ends. The CDR3 has 13 residues.

V and J are TRBV7-9 and TRBJ2-5, with a tentative D call TRBD2 (7 bases). The CDR3 consists of 15 residues. CDR1 is SEHNR, CDR2 FQNEAQ, per germline (reference sequence). Trimming cost V 5 bases and J 5 bases, with 18 bases left between them. The CDR3 region is CASSPTGRGMETQYF. Here the CDR3 DNA reads TGTGCCAGCAGCCCCACAGGGCGGGGGATGGAGACCCAGTACTTC.

The CDR3 spells CASRGTVNSPLHF. In DNA form, the CDR3 reads TGTGCCAGCAGGGGGACAGTAAATTCACCCCTCCACTTT. V is TRBV6-2 or TRBV6-3 and J is TRBJ1-6; TRBD1 matches at 7 bases. This CDR3 spans 13 amino acids. Trimming cost V 6 bases and J 7 bases; bases outside gene matches: 3. Germline lookup yields CDR1 MNHEY and CDR2 SVGEGT.

V usage is TRBV24-1 and J usage is TRBJ2-1; a weak D match, TRBD1 (5 bases). This CDR3 is built from 16 residues. CDR1 and CDR2 (germline): KGHDR, SFDVKD. With 5 bases removed from V and 1 base from J, the gap between germline ends came to 14 bases. CDR3 coding DNA: TGTGCCACCAGTGTTTGGGGCTCAGCTTCCTACAATGAGCAGTTCTTC. Residues: CATSVWGSASYNEQFF.

By frequency in the sample, this clonotype is medium-sized. The chain carries TRBV7-2 and TRBJ2-7; TRBD1 aligns across 8 bases. CDR1 is SGHTA and CDR2 is FQGNSA in the germline V gene. The junction had 3 bases not matched to a gene; V was cut back by 5 bases and J by 0 bases. This CDR3 comprises 14 residues. The CDR3 protein is CASSPGQVSYEQYF. CDR3 bases: TGTGCCAGCAGCCCGGGACAGGTCTCCTACGAGCAGTACTTC.

This clonotype was seen at least ten times. The chain joins TRBV27 to TRBJ2-1; TRBD2 matches at 12 bases. Germline assignment: CDR1 MNHEY and CDR2 SMNVEV (reference sequence). The V and J ends lost 6 bases and 2 bases, in that order; junction bases with no gene match: 5. CDR3 length equals 16 residues. CDR3 sequence reads: CASSKGLAGTYNEQFF. As DNA, the CDR3 is TGTGCCAGCAGCAAGGGACTAGCGGGTACCTACAATGAGCAGTTCTTC.

The chain uses TRBV29-1 and TRBJ2-7; 7 bases match TRBD2. Looked up from germline, CDR1 is SQVTM and CDR2 is ANQGSEA. The CDR3 spans 12 residues. With 5 bases clipped from V and 3 bases from J, the junction kept 4 bases outside the gene matches. CDR3 loop: CSVRTSNYEQYF. As DNA, the CDR3 is TGCAGCGTTCGGACTAGTAACTACGAGCAGTACTTC.

This chain uses TRBV19 with TRBJ1-6; 9 bases fit TRBD1. The CDR3 is 14 amino acids. The V segment lost 4 bases and the J segment 7 bases; nucleotides outside the gene matches: 2. The germline gives CDR1 LNHDA, CDR2 SQIVND (reference sequence). CDR3 bases: TGTGCCAGTAGTAGGACAGGGGAAAATTCACCCCTCCACTTT. Its translation: CASSRTGENSPLHF.

This chain links TRBV19 with TRBJ2-7, with 11 bases matching TRBD2. Germline V gene data show CDR1 as LNHDA and CDR2 as SQIVND (reference sequence). Trimming cost V 10 bases and J 1 base; bases outside gene matches: 18. The CDR3 runs 18 residues. The CDR3 DNA follows: TGTGCCACCCACTCAGACAGACTAGGGACTAGCGGATCCTACGAGCAGTACTTC. Residues: CATHSDRLGTSGSYEQYF.

By frequency in the sample, this clonotype is medium-sized. This chain joins TRBV2 and TRBJ1-5; 7 bases are shared with TRBD1. J was trimmed by 5 bases and V by 8 bases; bases with no gene match: 12. In germline, CDR1 is SNHLY, CDR2 FYNNEI. The CDR3 length is 15 residues. CDR3 DNA: TGTGCCAGCGAGGACAGGAAGGTCGTGGATCAGCCCCAGCATTTT. Protein sequence: CASEDRKVVDQPQHF.

This clonotype was seen many times. The chain is built from TRBV6-1 and TRBJ1-6; 9 nucleotides align to TRBD1. Germline V gene sequence: CDR1 MNHNS, CDR2 SASEGT. This CDR3 is 16 amino acids long. The J segment lost 7 bases and the V segment lost 6 bases, leaving 10 bases of the junction unmatched. The CDR3 region is CASSGESGTGNSPLHF. The DNA for the CDR3 is TGTGCCAGCAGCGGGGAGAGCGGGACAGGGAATTCACCCCTCCACTTT.

This rearrangement joins TRBV7-3 to TRBJ2-6; TRBD2 is a possible D gene (6 bases). This CDR3 has 16 amino acids. Per the germline V gene, CDR1 is SGHTA and CDR2 is FQGTGA. Trimming pared 10 bases from V and 5 bases from J, leaving 21 bases between. CDR3 in DNA: TGTGCCACACGAAAGAACCTGGGCGGGAGGGCCAACGTCCTGACTTTC. Amino acids: CATRKNLGGRANVLTF.

The chain combines TRBV7-8 with TRBJ1-1; D not resolved. This CDR3 spans 14 amino acids. The V gene's germline CDR1 is SGHVS and CDR2 FQNEAQ. Trimming removed 5 bases from V and 0 bases from J, with 10 bases in between. The CDR3 DNA follows: TGTGCCAGCAGCCCTGGGATGGTGAACACTGAAGCTTTCTTT. It yields the protein CASSPGMVNTEAFF. The complete variable domain, with remaining parts taken from reference TRBV7-8 and TRBJ1-1, reads GAGVSQSPRYKVAKRGQDVALRCDPISGHVSLFWYQQALGQGPEFLTYFQNEAQLDKSGLPSDRFFAERPEGSVSTLKIQRTQQEDSAVYLCASSPGMVNTEAFFGQGTRLTVV.

This clonotype is classed as medium-sized. This rearrangement joins TRBV2 to TRBJ1-4; D not resolved. Trimming stripped 7 bases from V and 5 bases from J, with 8 bases between. Per the germline V gene, CDR1 is SNHLY and CDR2 is FYNNEI. This CDR3 is 12 amino acids long. The CDR3 nucleotides are TGTGCCAGCACAGGCGGGAATGAAAAACTGTTTTTT. It codes for CASTGGNEKLFF.

The rearrangement uses TRBV7-2 and TRBJ2-7; 9 bases map to TRBD2. V gave up 1 base and J gave up 3 bases; unmatched junction bases: 4. Per germline, CDR1 SGHTA and CDR2 FQGNSA. The length of the CDR3 is 15 residues. The DNA for the CDR3 is TGTGCCAGCAGCTTAGAGCTAGCGGGACTCTACGAGCAGTACTTC. Its translation is CASSLELAGLYEQYF. Full variable domain (missing parts from reference TRBV7-2 and TRBJ2-7): GAGVSQSPSNKVTEKGKDVELRCDPISGHTALYWYRQSLGQGLEFLIYFQGNSAPDKSGLPSDRFSAERTGGSVSTLTIQRTQQEDSAVYLCASSLELAGLYEQYFGPGTRLTVT.

Relative to its sample, this clonotype is medium-sized (0.01 to 0.1%). V gene TRBV5-1 combines with J gene TRBJ2-7, with 8 bases aligning to TRBD2. CDR1 is SGHRS and CDR2 is YFSETQ in the germline V gene. Unmatched junction bases numbered 4, after V lost 5 bases and J lost 3 bases. The CDR3 covers 13 residues. The CDR3 nucleotides are TGCGCCAGCAGACTAGCGGAAAACTACGAGCAGTACTTC. Protein product: CASRLAENYEQYF.

The J gene is TRBJ2-7, the V gene TRBV5-1; tentative D call: TRBD1 (5 bases). The CDR3 totals 12 residues. The ends were cut back, 4 bases at V and 4 bases at J, with 9 bases in the middle. CDR1 is SGHRS and CDR2 is YFSETQ in the germline V gene. Here the CDR3 reads CASSAQGYEQYF. CDR3 DNA: TGCGCCAGCAGCGCGCAGGGTTACGAGCAGTACTTC.

By proportion, this clonotype is medium-sized. The chain carries TRBV2 and TRBJ1-4; possibly TRBD1 for D (5 bases). The CDR3 spans 13 residues. Germline assignment: CDR1 SNHLY and CDR2 FYNNEI. V lost 11 bases to trimming and J lost 2 bases, with 12 bases between them. CDR3 protein: CAGRQPTNEKLFF. The CDR3 DNA is TGTGCCGGTCGACAGCCCACTAATGAAAAACTGTTTTTT.

The gene calls are TRBV20-1 and TRBJ2-1; D might be TRBD2 (6 bases). V was pared by 1 base and J by 4 bases, with 11 bases between. Per germline, CDR1 DFQATT and CDR2 SNEGSKA (reference sequence). This CDR3 region has 14 residues. As DNA, the CDR3 is TGCAGTGCTAGAGCATCTAGCGCGTACAATGAGCAGTTCTTC. This codes for CSARASSAYNEQFF.

The CDR3 nucleotides are TGTGCCAGCACCGAACCCAGGGTAGGGCGTCAGCCCCAGCATTTT. As protein: CASTEPRVGRQPQHF. J is TRBJ1-5 and V is TRBV6-1; TRBD1 is a possible D gene (5 bases). The CDR3 extends over 15 amino acids. Germline V gene sequence: CDR1 MNHNS, CDR2 SASEGT. Trimming cost V 7 bases and J 6 bases, with 19 bases left between them.

The chain has TRBV5-4 and TRBJ2-3, with D perhaps matching TRBD2 (5 bases). Trimming stripped 3 bases from V and 1 base from J, with 12 bases between. This CDR3 spans 15 amino acids. Germline CDR1 and CDR2: SGHNT and YYREEE (reference sequence). Written as DNA, the CDR3 is TGTGCCAGCAGCTCGGTAGCGACCGGCACAGATACGCAGTATTTT. It is translated as CASSSVATGTDTQYF.

The chain links TRBV24-1 to TRBJ2-1; 8 bases are a match to TRBD2. The germline V gene has CDR1 KGHDR and CDR2 SFDVKD. This CDR3 contains 16 residues. V dropped 2 bases and J dropped 10; count of bases not matched to a gene: 12. The CDR3 here is CATSDSVLAGPREQFF. The CDR3 DNA reads TGTGCCACCAGTGATTCCGTTCTAGCGGGCCCTAGGGAGCAGTTCTTC.

The chain has TRBV20-1 and TRBJ1-2; the D gene is possibly TRBD1 (6 bases). V lost 5 bases, J lost 4 bases, and 17 bases lay in between. The V gene's germline CDR1 is DFQATT and CDR2 SNEGSKA (reference sequence). The CDR3 extends over 14 amino acids. DNA of the CDR3: TGCAGTGCTGGTCACAGGGAGGCTGCCTATGGCTACACCTTC. This encodes CSAGHREAAYGYTF.

In its sample, this clonotype was seen many times. The chain links TRBV5-4 to TRBJ1-2; 12 bases line up with TRBD1. Germline CDR1 reads SGHNT; CDR2 reads YYREEE (reference sequence). The CDR3 runs 15 residues. V lost 4 bases and J lost 7; bases outside the gene matches: 8. CDR3 protein: CASSPAPGQGAGYTF. CDR3 nucleotide sequence: TGTGCCAGCAGCCCGGCCCCGGGACAGGGGGCTGGCTACACCTTC.

With regard to this clonotype: Germline is not matched at one junction end, which may reflect a read error. This chain joins TRBV25-1 and TRBJ2-1; perhaps TRBD2 as D (5 bases). The CDR3 is made up of 15 amino acids. Germline V gene lookup returns CDR1 MGHDK and CDR2 SYGVNS. Here the CDR3 reads CASVGAVASYNEQFF. The CDR3 DNA reads TGTGCCAGCGTTGGAGCGGTAGCATCCTATAATGAGCAGTTCTTC.

This clonotype is medium-sized within its sample. The rearrangement joins TRBV5-6 to TRBJ2-7, with 7 bases matching TRBD1. The CDR3 spans 14 residues. Trimming took 0 bases from V and 3 from J; bases not matched to a gene: 3. The germline gives CDR1 SGHDT, CDR2 YYEEEE. The CDR3 nucleotides read TGTGCCAGCAGCTTGGGGGACAGTGTCTACGAGCAGTACTTC. It yields the protein CASSLGDSVYEQYF.